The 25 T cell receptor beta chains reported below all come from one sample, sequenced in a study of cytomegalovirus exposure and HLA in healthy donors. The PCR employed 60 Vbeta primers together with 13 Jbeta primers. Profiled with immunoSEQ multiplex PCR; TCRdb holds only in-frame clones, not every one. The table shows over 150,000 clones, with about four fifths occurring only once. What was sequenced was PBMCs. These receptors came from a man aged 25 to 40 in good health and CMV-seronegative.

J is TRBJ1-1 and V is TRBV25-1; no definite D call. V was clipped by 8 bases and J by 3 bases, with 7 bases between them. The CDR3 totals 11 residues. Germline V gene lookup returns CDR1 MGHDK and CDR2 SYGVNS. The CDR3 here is CASLSYTEAFF. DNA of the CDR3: TGTGCCAGCTTGTCCTACACTGAAGCTTTCTTT. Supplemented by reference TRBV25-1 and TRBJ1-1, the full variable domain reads EADIYQTPRYLVIGTGKKITLECSQTMGHDKMYWYQQDPGMELHLIHYSYGVNSTEKGDLSSESTVSRIRTEHFPLTLESARPSHTSQYLCASLSYTEAFFGQGTRLTVV.

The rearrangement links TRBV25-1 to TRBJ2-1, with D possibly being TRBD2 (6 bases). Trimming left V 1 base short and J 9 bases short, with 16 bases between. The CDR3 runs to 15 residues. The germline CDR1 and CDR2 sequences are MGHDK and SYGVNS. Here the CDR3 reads CASSEFKSSGGEQFF. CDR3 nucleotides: TGTGCCAGCAGTGAATTTAAGTCCTCCGGGGGTGAGCAGTTCTTC.

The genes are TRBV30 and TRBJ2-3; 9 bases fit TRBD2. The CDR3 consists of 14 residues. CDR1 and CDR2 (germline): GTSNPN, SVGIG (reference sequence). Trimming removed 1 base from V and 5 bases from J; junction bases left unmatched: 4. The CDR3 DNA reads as TGTGCCTGGAGTGGTGCGGGGGGGGGAGATACGCAGTATTTT. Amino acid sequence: CAWSGAGGGDTQYF.

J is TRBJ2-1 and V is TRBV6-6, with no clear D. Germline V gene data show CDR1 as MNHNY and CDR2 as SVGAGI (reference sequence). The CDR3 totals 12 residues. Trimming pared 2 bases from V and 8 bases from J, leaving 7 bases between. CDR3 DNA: TGTGCCAGCAGTTACGGCGGAGATGAGCAGTTCTTC. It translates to CASSYGGDEQFF.

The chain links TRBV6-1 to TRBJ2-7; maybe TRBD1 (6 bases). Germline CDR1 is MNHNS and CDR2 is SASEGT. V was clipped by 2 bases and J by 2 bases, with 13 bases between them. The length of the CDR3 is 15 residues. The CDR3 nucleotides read TGTGCCAGCAGTGAAAGACAGGCATACACCTACGAGCAGTACTTC. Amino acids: CASSERQAYTYEQYF.

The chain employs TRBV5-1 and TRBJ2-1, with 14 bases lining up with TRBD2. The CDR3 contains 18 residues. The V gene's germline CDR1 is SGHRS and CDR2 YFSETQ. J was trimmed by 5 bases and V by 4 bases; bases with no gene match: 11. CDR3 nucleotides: TGCGCCAGCAGCCTTTTATTTTCGGGACTAGCGGGGGACAATGAGCAGTTCTTC. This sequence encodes CASSLLFSGLAGDNEQFF.

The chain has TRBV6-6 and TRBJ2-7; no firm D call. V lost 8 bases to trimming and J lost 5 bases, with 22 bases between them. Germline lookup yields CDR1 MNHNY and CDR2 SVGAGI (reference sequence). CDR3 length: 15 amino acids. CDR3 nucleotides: TGTGCCAGCGGGTTTACCTGGAGTGAACGGGACGAGCAGTACTTC. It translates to CASGFTWSERDEQYF.

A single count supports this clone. The CDR3 reads CASSITHYGANVLTF. CDR3 DNA sequence: TGTGCCAGTAGTATAACTCACTATGGGGCCAACGTCCTGACTTTC. V usage is TRBV19 and J usage is TRBJ2-6; D gene unclear. The CDR3 extends over 15 amino acids. Germline V lookup: CDR1 LNHDA, CDR2 SQIVND (reference sequence). V was cut by 2 bases and J by 3 bases, with 8 bases left in between.

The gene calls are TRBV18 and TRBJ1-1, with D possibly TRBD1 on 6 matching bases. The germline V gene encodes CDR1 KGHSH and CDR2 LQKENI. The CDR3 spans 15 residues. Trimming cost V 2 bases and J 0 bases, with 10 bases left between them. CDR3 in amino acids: CASSPRQAVNTEAFF. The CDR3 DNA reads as TGTGCCAGCTCACCAAGACAGGCCGTGAACACTGAAGCTTTCTTT.

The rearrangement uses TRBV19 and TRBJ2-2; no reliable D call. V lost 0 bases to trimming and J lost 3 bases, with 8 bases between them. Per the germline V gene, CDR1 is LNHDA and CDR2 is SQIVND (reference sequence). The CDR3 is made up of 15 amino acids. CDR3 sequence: CASSIDTSYTGELFF. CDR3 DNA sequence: TGTGCCAGTAGTATAGATACGAGTTACACCGGGGAGCTGTTTTTT. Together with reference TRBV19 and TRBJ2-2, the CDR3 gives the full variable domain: DGGITQSPKYLFRKEGQNVTLSCEQNLNHDAMYWYRQDPGQGLRLIYYSQIVNDFQKGDIAEGYSVSREKKESFPLTVTSAQKNPTAFYLCASSIDTSYTGELFFGEGSRLTVL.

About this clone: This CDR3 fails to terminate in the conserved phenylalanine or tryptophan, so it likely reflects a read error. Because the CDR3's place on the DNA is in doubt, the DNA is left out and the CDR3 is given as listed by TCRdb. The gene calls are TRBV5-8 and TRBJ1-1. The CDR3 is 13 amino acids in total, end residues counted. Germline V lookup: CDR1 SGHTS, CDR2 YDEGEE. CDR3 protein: CASRARGGERSDV.

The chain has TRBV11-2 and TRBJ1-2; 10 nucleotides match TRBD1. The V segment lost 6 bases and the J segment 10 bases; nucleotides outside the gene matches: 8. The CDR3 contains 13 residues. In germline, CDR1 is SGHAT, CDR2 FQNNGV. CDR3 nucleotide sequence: TGTGCCAGCAGTTCGGACAGGGGGGAAATCTACACCTTC. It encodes CASSSDRGEIYTF.

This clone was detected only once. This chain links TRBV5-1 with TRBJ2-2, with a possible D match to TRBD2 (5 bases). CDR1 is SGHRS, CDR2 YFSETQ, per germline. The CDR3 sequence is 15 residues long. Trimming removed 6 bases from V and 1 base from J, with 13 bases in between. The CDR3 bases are TGCGCCAGCAAGGAGGAAGTTGGGAACACCGGGGAGCTGTTTTTT. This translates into CASKEEVGNTGELFF.

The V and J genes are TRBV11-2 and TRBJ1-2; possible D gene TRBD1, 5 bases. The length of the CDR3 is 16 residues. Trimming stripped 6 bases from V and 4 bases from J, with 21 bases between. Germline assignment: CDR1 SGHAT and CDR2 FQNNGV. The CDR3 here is CASSSLRGHIFYGYTF. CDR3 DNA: TGTGCCAGCAGTTCGCTTAGAGGACATATCTTCTATGGCTACACCTTC.

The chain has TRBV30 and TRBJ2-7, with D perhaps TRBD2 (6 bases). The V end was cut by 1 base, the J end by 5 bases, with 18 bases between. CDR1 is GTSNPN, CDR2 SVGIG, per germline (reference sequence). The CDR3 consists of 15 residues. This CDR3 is CAWSGLTGRRDEQYF. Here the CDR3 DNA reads TGTGCCTGGAGTGGCCTGACGGGGAGGCGAGACGAGCAGTACTTC. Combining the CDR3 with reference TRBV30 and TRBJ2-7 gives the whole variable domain SQTIHQWPATLVQPVGSPLSLECTVEGTSNPNLYWYRQAAGRGLQLLFYSVGIGQISSEVPQNLSASRPQDRQFILSSKKLLLSDSGFYLCAWSGLTGRRDEQYFGPGTRLTVT.

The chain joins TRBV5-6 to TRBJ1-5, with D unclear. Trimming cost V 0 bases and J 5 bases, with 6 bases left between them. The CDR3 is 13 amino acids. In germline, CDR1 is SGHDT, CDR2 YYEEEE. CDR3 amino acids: CASSLDRDQPQHF. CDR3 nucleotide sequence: TGTGCCAGCAGCTTGGATCGGGATCAGCCCCAGCATTTT.

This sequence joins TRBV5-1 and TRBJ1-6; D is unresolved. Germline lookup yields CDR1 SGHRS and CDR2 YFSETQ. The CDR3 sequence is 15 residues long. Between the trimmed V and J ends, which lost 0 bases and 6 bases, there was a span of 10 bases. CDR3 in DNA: TGCGCCAGCAGCTTGGACGGGAGGTCTAATTCACCCCTCCACTTT. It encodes CASSLDGRSNSPLHF.

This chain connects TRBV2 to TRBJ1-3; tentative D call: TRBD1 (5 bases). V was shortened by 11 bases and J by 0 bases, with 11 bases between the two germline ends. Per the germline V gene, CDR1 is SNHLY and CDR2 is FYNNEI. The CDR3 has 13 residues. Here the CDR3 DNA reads TGTGCCGTAAGGGGTAGCTCTGGAAACACCATATATTTT. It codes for CAVRGSSGNTIYF.

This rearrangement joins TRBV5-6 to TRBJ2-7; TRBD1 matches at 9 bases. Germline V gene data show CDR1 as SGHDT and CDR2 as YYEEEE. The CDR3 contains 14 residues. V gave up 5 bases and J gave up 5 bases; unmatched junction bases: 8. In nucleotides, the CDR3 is TGTGCCAGCAGTTCCGGGACAGGGATCGACGAGCAGTACTTC. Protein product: CASSSGTGIDEQYF.

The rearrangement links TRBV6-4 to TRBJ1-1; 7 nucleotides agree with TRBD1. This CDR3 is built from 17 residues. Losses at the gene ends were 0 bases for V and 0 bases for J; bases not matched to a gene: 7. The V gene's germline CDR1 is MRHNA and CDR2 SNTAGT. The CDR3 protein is CASSDSIRGELNTEAFF. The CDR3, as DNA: TGTGCCAGCAGTGACTCGATCAGGGGGGAGTTGAACACTGAAGCTTTCTTT.

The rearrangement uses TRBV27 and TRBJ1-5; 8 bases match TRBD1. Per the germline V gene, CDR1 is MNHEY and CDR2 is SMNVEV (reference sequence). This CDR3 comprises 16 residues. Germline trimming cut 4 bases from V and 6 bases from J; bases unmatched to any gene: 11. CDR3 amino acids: CASSYRGQGPSQPQHF. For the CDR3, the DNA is TGTGCCAGCAGTTACCGCGGACAGGGTCCGTCTCAGCCCCAGCATTTT.

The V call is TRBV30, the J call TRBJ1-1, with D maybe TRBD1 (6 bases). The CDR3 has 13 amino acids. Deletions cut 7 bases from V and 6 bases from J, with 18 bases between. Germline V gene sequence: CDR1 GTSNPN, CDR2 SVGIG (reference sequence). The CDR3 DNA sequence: TGTGCCTCTGACAGGCCCCAGCTCCCTGAAGCTTTCTTT. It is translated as CASDRPQLPEAFF.

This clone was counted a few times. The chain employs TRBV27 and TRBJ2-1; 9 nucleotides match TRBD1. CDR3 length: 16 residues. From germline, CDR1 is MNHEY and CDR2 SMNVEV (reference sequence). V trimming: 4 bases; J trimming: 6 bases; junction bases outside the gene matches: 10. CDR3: CASSSLGTGHPNEQFF. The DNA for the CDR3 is TGTGCCAGCAGTTCCCTTGGGACAGGGCACCCCAATGAGCAGTTCTTC.

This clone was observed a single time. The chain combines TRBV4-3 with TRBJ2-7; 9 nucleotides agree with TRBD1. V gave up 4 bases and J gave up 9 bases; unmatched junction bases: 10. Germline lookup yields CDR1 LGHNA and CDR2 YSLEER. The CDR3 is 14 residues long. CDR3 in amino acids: CASSPGQGAIGQYF. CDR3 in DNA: TGCGCCAGCAGCCCGGGACAGGGTGCCATCGGGCAGTACTTC.

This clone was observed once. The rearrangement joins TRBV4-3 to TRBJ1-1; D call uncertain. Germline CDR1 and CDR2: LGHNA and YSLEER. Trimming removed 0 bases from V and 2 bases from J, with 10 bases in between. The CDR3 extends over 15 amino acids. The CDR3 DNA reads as TGCGCCAGCAGCCAAGATGTTGCGGGTAACACTGAAGCTTTCTTT. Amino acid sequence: CASSQDVAGNTEAFF.